This TCR beta chain was obtained from a study of blood T cell repertoires in COVID-19. At the level of the study: The samples span acute and convalescent COVID-19 from the United States, Italy and Spain. Nucleic acid was either cDNA or gDNA, and it came from T cells, B-cell-depleted T cells, or PBMCs.

V was cut by 1 base and J by 8 bases, with 8 bases left in between. In germline, CDR1 is LGHDT, CDR2 YNNKEL (reference sequence). This CDR3 is built from 12 residues. The protocol was immunoSEQ multiplex PCR, while the TCRdb copy is restricted to in-frame clones and leaves out a portion. This table holds about 160,000 clones, 82% found once. The chain links TRBV3-1 (or the pseudogene TRBV3-2) to TRBJ1-2; the D is unclear. The sequenced sample was peripheral blood. The clonotype originates from a woman at least 80 years old with active or convalescent COVID-19. Written as DNA, the CDR3 is TGTGCCAGCAGCCAAGGGAGGGCCGGCTACACCTTC. It specifies CASSQGRAGYTF.